Listed below are T cell receptor beta chains from one sample, sequenced in a study of T-cell memory formation after mild COVID-19. One entry per CDR3 protein, called by TCRdb with MiXCR from the 5' RACE reads. There are fewer than 300,000 distinct CDR3 sequences in the sample; about a sixth occur only once, and more than 20% lies in the top ten. Sample: PBMCs or a T cell subset sorted from them (not recorded which). The receptors here all came from a man between 18 and 29 years old who had mild COVID-19 (a few samples of this study predate the infection). Cell type and time point are not known. CDR3s include the opening cysteine and the closing phenylalanine or tryptophan.

j_gene | v_gene | CDR3aa
TRBJ1-5 | TRBV4-2 | CASSQVGGNQPQHF
TRBJ2-5 | TRBV4-1 | CASSQEPNQGETQYF
TRBJ1-2 | TRBV4-3 | CASSQGPASNYGYTF
TRBJ2-3 | TRBV23-1 | CASSQSLRPPKADTQYF
TRBJ1-5 | TRBV6-2/TRBV6-3 | CASSYLGNQPQHF
TRBJ1-5 | TRBV27 | CASSFRGREAQHF
TRBJ1-1 | TRBV5-1 | CASSLYDPGGSEAFF
TRBJ2-7 | TRBV29-1 | CSAGQGAREQYF
TRBJ2-7 | TRBV2 | CASSEAGFDKQYF
TRBJ1-5 | TRBV4-3 | CASSLVLTGVSSNQPQHF
TRBJ1-6 | TRBV12-5 | CASARDSHNSPLHF
TRBJ1-2 | TRBV28 | CASRPTGNYGYTF
TRBJ1-1 | TRBV7-2 | CASRNQGAGTEAFF
TRBJ2-3 | TRBV18 | CASSAGQSVDTQYF
TRBJ1-1 | TRBV27 | CASSHRGPMNTEAFF
TRBJ1-2 | TRBV10-3 | CAISESLWQGGGYTF
TRBJ2-2 | TRBV12-3/TRBV12-4 | CASSPRFGADTGELIF
TRBJ2-7 | TRBV4-1 | CASSQELAPGYEQYF
TRBJ1-3 | TRBV3-1 | CASSQVGGSGNTIYF
TRBJ2-2 | TRBV20-1 | CSARDRTVHGELFF
TRBJ2-7 | TRBV12-3/TRBV12-4 | CASRGLAGNHEQYF
TRBJ2-7 | TRBV5-6 | CASSSGQGAKVQYF
TRBJ1-1 | TRBV27 | CASSLQGITEAFF
TRBJ2-5 | TRBV7-8 | CASSLLVGGLETQYF
TRBJ1-4 | TRBV7-9 | CASSFDSVNEKLFF